This T cell receptor (beta chain) was observed in a study of identical twins. This clonotype was counted at least ten times. Its antigen remains unidentified. The CDR3 runs 13 residues. The V end lost 2 bases, the J end lost 5 bases, and 7 bases lay between the germline ends. The germline gives CDR1 MNHNS, CDR2 SASEGT. Study-wide points: Twin pairs had excess sharing that was weaker in beta out-of-frame sequences. Analyses of zero insertions could, in part, be confounded by invariant MAIT and iNKT cells. Fewer insertions marked abundant cord blood beta clonotypes; young adult naive trended weakly, memory not at all. Low generation probability was overrepresented in out-of-frame alpha sequences shared by twins.

TCRdb independently ran MiXCR on the 5' RACE reads; one entry per CDR3 protein. The data hold about 240,000 distinct CDR3 sequences, with roughly 10% observed a single time. The sequencing sample was made of memory T cells sorted from blood. The chain carries TRBV6-1 and TRBJ1-5; D gene ambiguous. The sequence was collected from a man over 45 in good health. The CDR3 region is CASSESAHQPQHF. For the CDR3, the DNA is TGTGCCAGCAGTGAATCCGCCCATCAGCCCCAGCATTTT.